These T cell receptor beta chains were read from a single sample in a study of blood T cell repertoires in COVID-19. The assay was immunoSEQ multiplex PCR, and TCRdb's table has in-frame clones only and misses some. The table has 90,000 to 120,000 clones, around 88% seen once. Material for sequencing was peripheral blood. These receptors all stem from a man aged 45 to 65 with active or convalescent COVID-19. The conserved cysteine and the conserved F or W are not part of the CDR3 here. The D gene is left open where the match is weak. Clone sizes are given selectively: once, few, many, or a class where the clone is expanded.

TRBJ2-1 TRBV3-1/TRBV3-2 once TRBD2 ASSQGAGGWNEQF
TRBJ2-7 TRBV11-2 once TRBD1 ASSLVGGQGYEQY
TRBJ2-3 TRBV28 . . ASSLQYSGPTDTQY
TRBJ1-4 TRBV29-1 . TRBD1 SVGTGRNEKLF
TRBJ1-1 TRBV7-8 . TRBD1 ASSSLGQRVNTEAF
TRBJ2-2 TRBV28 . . ASSPGLTGELF
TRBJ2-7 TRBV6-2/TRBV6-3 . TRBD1 ASSYSGQAPYEQY
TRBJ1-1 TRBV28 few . ASTLTEGPVNTEAF
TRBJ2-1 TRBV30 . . AWSVGGEQF
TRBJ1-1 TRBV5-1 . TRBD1 ASSHGQGLNTEAF
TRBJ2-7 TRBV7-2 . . ASSFDTMSSYEQY
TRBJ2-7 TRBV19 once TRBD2 ASSIGASGEWYEQY
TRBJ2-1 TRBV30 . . AWSGLETISYNEQF
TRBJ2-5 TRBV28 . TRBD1 ASSYSKTGEAKETQY
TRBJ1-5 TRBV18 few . ASSRQGSNQPQH
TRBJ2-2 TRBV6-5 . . ASSYRGSTGELF
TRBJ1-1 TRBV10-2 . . ASSELTLRMNTEAF
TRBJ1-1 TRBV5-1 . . ASKRDLNTEAF
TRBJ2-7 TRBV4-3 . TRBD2 ASSLGVIAGVPSYEQY
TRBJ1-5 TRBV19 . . ASSSGTGRGNQPQH
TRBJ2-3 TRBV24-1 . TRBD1 ATSEGDRWLDTQY
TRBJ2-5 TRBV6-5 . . ASPGSGQETQY
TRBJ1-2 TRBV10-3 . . AISESRGTIGYT
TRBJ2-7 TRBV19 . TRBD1 ASSRQGAYEQY
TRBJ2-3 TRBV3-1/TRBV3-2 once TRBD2 ASSQGAGAGDTQY
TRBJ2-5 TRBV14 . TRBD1 ASSPGTGVTQY
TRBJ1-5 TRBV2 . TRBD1 ASSVKSGQALNQPQH
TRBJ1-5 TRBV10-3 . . AIRPAGSNQPQH
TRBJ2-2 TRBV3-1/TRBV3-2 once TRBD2 ASMLGTSGFTGELF
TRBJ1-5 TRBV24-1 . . ATRPQPQH
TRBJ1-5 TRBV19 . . ASSIMGRGGNQPQH
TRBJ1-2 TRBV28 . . ASSHPQGGYGYT
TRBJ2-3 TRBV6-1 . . ASSEAFSGTDTQY
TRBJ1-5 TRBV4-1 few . ASSQGRVSNQPQH
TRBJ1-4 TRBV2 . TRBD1 ASSDPGQINEKLF
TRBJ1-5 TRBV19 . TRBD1 ASSIGGTGGNQPQH
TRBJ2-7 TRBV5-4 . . ASSQNAGYEQY
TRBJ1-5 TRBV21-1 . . ASSKALRDTFSNQPQH
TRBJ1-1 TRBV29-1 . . SVLVRLNTEAF
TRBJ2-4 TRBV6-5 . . ASSLSDYSPNIQY
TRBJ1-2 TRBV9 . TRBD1 ASSVSQGDYGYT
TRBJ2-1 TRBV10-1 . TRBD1 ASSGPDRGLYNEQF
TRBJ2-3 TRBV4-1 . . ASSQDQGLQGTQY
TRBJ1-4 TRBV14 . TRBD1 ASSQWTGRDEKLF
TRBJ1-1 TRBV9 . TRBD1 ASSGGTGGMNTEAF